This T cell receptor beta chain was sequenced in a study of molecular identifiers for immune sequencing clone quantification. Study summary: Replicate experiments divided RNA from about 21,000 or 97,000 naive CD8 cells into five parts and sequenced four.

The bulk TCR libraries were made with methods described before and with listed TCR primers. TCRdb called the PCR reads again in MiXCR, with one record for every CDR3 protein. The sample has under 600,000 distinct CDR3 sequences, about 25% seen once. This CDR3 comprises 13 residues. Trimming removed 2 bases from V and 9 bases from J, with 12 bases in between. The sequence came from a human donor in good health. Some libraries in this study had Jurkat cell RNA spiked in. The sample consisted of naive CD8+ T cells from blood, with Jurkat cell RNA spiked in. As to subset: FACS-sorted CD8+CD4-CCR7+CD45RA+ naive T cells. The genes are TRBV12-3 or TRBV12-4 and TRBJ2-3; tentatively, D is TRBD2 (6 bases). This CDR3 is CASSLIIAGTQYF. CDR3 DNA: TGTGCCAGCAGTTTAATTATTGCGGGGACGCAGTATTTT.